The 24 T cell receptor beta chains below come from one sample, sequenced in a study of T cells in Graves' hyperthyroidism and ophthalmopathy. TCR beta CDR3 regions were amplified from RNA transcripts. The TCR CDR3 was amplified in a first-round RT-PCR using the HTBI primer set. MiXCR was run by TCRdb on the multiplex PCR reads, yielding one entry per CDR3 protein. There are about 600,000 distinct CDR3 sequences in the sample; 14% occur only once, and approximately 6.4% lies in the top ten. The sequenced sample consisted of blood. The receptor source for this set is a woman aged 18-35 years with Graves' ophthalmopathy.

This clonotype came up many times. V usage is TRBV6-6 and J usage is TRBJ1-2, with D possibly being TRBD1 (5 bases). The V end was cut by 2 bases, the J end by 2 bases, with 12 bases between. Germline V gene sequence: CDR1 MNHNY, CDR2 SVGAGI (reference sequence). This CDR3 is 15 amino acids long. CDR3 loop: CASSYVRGGNYGYTF. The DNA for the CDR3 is TGTGCCAGCAGTTACGTCCGGGGCGGCAACTATGGCTACACCTTC.

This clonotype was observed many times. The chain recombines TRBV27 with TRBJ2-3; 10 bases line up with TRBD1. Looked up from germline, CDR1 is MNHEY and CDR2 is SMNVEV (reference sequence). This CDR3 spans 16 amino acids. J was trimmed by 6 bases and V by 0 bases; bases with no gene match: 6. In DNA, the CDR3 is TGTGCCAGCAGTTTATCCCGACAGGGGGCTAAGGATACGCAGTATTTT. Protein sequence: CASSLSRQGAKDTQYF.

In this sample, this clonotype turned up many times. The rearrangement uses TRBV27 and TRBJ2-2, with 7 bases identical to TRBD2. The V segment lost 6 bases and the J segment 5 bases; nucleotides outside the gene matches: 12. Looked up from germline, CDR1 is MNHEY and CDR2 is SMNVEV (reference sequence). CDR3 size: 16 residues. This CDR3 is CASSWGGGRWTGELFF. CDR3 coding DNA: TGTGCCAGCAGCTGGGGGGGGGGAAGGTGGACCGGGGAGCTGTTTTTT.

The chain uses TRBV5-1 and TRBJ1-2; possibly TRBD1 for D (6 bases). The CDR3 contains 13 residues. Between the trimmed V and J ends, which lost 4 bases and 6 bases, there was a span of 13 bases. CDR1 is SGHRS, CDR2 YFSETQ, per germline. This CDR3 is CASSTQGSDGYTF. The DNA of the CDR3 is TGCGCCAGCAGCACCCAGGGGAGTGATGGCTACACCTTC.

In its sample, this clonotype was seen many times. CDR3: CSARDPFTYEQYF. DNA for the CDR3: TGCAGTGCTAGAGATCCCTTCACCTACGAGCAGTACTTC. This sequence joins TRBV20-1 and TRBJ2-7; D not resolved. CDR3 length equals 13 residues. Per the germline V gene, CDR1 is DFQATT and CDR2 is SNEGSKA (reference sequence). V was clipped by 0 bases and J by 2 bases, with 8 bases between them.

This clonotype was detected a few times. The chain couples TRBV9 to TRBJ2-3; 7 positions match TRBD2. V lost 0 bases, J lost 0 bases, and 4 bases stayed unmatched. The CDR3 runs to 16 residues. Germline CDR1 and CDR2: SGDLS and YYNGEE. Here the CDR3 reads CASSVGLAASTDTQYF. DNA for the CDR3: TGTGCCAGCAGCGTAGGTCTAGCGGCTAGCACAGATACGCAGTATTTT. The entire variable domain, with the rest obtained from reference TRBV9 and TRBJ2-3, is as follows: DSGVTQTPKHLITATGQRVTLRCSPRSGDLSVYWYQQSLDQGLQFLIQYYNGEERAKGNILERFSAQQFPDLHSELNLSSLELGDSALYFCASSVGLAASTDTQYFGPGTRLTVL.

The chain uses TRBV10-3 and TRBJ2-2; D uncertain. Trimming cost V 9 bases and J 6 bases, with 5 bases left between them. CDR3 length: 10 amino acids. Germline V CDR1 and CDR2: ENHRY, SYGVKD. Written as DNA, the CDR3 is TGTGCCATACGAGCCGGGGAGCTGTTTTTT. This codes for CAIRAGELFF.

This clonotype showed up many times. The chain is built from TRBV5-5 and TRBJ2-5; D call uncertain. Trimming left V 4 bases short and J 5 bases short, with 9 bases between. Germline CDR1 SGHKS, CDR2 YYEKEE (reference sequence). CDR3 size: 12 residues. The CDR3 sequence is CASSQFGETQYF. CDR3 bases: TGTGCCAGCAGCCAGTTCGGCGAGACCCAGTACTTC.

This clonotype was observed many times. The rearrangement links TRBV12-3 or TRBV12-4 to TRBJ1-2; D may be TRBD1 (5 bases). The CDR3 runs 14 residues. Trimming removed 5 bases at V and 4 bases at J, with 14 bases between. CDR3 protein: CASSVREITYGYTF. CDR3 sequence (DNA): TGTGCCAGCAGTGTCAGGGAAATCACCTATGGCTACACCTTC.

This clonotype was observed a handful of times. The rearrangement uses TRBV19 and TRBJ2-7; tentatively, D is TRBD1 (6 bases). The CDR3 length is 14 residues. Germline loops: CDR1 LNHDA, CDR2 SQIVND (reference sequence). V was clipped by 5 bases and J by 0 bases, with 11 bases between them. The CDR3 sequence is CASSHRDTSYEQYF. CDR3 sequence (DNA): TGTGCCAGTAGTCACCGGGACACCTCCTACGAGCAGTACTTC.

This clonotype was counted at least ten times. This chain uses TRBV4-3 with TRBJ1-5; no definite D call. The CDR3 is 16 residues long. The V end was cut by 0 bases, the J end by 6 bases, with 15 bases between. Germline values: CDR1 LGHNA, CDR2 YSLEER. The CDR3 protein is CASSQDRASRSQPQHF. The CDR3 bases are TGCGCCAGCAGCCAAGATAGAGCGAGCCGTTCTCAGCCCCAGCATTTT.

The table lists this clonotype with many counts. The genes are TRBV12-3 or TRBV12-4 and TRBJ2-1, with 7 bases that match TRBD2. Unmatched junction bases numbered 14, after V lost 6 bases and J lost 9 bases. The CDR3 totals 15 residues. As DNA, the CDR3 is TGTGCCAGCAGCCAAACTACGGGACTATGGGGTGAGCAGTTCTTC. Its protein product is CASSQTTGLWGEQFF.

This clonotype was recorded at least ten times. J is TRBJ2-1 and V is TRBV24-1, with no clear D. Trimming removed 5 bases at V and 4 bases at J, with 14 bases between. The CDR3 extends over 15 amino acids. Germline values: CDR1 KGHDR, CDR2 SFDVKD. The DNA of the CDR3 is TGTGCCACCAGTGGTAAAGGCGTCTGGTACAATGAGCAGTTCTTC. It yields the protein CATSGKGVWYNEQFF.

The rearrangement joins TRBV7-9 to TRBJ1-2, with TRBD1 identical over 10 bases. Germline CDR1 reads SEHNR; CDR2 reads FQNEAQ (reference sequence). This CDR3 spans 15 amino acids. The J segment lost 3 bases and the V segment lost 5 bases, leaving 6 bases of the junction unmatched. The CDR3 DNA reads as TGTGCCAGCAGCCCCTGGACAGGGGGGGACTATGGCTACACCTTC. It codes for CASSPWTGGDYGYTF.

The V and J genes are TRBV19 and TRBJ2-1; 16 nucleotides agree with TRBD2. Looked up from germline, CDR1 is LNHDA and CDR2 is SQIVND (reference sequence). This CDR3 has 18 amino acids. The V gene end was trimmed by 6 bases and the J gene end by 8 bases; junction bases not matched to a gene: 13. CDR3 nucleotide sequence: TGTGCCAGTAGGCCACAAATCGGGACTAGCGGGAGGGTCGATGAGCAGTTCTTC. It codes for CASRPQIGTSGRVDEQFF.

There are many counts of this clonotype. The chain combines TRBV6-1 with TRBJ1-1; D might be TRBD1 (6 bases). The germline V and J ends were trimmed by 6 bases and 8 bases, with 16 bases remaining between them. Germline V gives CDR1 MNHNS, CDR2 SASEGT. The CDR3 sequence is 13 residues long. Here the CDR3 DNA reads TGTGCCAGCAGACGGACAGATTGGTACGAAGCTTTCTTT. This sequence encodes CASRRTDWYEAFF.

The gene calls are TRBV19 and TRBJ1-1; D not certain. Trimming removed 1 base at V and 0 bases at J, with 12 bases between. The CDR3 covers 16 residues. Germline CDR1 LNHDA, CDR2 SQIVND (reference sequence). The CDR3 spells CASSIVPHGLNTEAFF. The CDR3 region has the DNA TGTGCCAGTAGTATAGTCCCCCATGGGTTGAACACTGAAGCTTTCTTT.

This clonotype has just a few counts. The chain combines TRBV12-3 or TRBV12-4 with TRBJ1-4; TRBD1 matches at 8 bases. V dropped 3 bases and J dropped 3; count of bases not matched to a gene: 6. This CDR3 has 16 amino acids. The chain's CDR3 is CASSLDRVGANEKLFF. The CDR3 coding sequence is TGTGCCAGCAGTTTGGACAGGGTGGGGGCTAATGAAAAACTGTTTTTT.

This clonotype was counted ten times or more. The CDR3 sequence is CASSKYRTGNYEQYF. CDR3 bases: TGTGCCAGCAGTAAATATCGGACAGGGAACTACGAGCAGTACTTC. The J gene is TRBJ2-7, the V gene TRBV6-1; 8 bases line up with TRBD1. Losses at the gene ends were 5 bases for V and 3 bases for J; bases not matched to a gene: 9. The CDR3 is made up of 15 amino acids. Germline CDR1 is MNHNS and CDR2 is SASEGT.

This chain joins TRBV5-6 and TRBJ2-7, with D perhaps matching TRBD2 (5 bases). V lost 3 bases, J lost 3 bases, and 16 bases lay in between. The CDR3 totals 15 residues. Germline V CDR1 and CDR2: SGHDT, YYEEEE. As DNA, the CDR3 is TGTGCCAGCAGCTGGACTTTGGGCGGTTACTACGAGCAGTACTTC. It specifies CASSWTLGGYYEQYF. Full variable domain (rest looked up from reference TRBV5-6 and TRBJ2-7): DAGVTQSPTHLIKTRGQQVTLRCSPKSGHDTVSWYQQALGQGPQFIFQYYEEEERQRGNFPDRFSGHQFPNYSSELNVNALLLGDSALYLCASSWTLGGYYEQYFGPGTRLTVT.

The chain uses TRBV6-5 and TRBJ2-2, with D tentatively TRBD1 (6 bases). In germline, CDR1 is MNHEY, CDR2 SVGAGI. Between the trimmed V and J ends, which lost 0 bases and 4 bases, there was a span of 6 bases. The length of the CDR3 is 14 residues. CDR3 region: CASSYSDSTGELFF. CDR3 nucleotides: TGTGCCAGCAGTTACTCGGACAGCACCGGGGAGCTGTTTTTT.

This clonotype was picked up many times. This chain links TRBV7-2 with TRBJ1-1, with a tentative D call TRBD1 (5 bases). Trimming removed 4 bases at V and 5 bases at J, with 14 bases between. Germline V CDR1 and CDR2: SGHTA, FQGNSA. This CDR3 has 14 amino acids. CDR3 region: CASSYSRGPTEAFF. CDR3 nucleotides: TGTGCCAGCAGCTACTCCCGGGGCCCAACTGAAGCTTTCTTT.

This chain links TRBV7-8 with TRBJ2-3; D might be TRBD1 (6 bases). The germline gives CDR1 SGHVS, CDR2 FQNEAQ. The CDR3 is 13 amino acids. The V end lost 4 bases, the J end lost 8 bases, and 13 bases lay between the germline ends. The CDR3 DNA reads TGTGCCAGCAGCTCGAAGGGGGTGGGTACGCAGTATTTT. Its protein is CASSSKGVGTQYF. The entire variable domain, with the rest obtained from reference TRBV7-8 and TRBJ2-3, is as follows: GAGVSQSPRYKVAKRGQDVALRCDPISGHVSLFWYQQALGQGPEFLTYFQNEAQLDKSGLPSDRFFAERPEGSVSTLKIQRTQQEDSAVYLCASSSKGVGTQYFGPGTRLTVL.

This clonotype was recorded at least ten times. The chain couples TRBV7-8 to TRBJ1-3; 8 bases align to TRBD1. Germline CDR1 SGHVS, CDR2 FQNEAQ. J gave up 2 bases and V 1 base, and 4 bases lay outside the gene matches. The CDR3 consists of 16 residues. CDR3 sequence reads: CASSLGRTGPGNTIYF. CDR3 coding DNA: TGTGCCAGCAGCTTAGGACGGACAGGGCCTGGAAACACCATATATTTT.